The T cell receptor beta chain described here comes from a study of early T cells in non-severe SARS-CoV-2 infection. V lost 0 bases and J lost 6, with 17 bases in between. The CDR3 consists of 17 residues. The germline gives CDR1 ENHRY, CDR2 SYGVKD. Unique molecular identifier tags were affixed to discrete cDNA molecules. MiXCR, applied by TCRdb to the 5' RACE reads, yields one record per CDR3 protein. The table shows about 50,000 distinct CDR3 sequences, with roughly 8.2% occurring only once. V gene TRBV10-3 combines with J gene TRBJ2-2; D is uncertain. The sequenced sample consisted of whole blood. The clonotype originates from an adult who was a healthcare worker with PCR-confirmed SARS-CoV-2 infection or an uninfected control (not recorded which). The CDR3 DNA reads TGTGCCATCAGTGAGTCGAATATCTGGGCCCCGGCCGGGGAGCTGTTTTTT. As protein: CAISESNIWAPAGELFF.